The T cell receptor beta chain under discussion was sequenced for a study of early T cells in non-severe SARS-CoV-2 infection. Study in general: Sequencing targeted bulk RNA from unsorted whole blood, leaving chains unpaired. Overall study findings and caveats: VDJdb matching, biased toward anti-spike CD8 responses, missed private and CD4 specificities.

TCRdb processed the 5' RACE reads anew with MiXCR; each CDR3 protein has one entry. The sample has 100,000 to 150,000 distinct CDR3 sequences; more than 12% are singletons. Per the germline V gene, CDR1 is DFQATT and CDR2 is SNEGSKA (reference sequence). CDR3 size: 13 residues. J gave up 3 bases and V 2 bases, and 2 bases lay outside the gene matches. There are a few counts of this clonotype. The antigen remains unidentified. What was sequenced was whole blood. This TCR was sampled from an adult who was a healthcare worker with PCR-confirmed SARS-CoV-2 infection or an uninfected control (not recorded which). The chain employs TRBV20-1 and TRBJ2-7; 9 bases fit TRBD2. The CDR3 region is CSARSGGYYEQYF. The CDR3 DNA sequence: TGCAGTGCTAGAAGCGGGGGGTACTACGAGCAGTACTTC.